The source of this T cell receptor (beta chain) is a study of blood T cell repertoires in COVID-19 (dated by TCRdb to 2020 to 2022). For the wider study: Samples from collaborators originated in the United States, Italy and Spain and spanned both the acute and convalescent phases of COVID-19. Samples came from the ongoing ImmuneRACE study (first 160 participants) plus 1,254 subjects from 6 global collaborators. Nearly every sample came with metadata listing a de-identified subject ID, COVID-19 status, age in years and sex. HLA class I and class II types, where available, came from metadata supplied by the sample provider rather than from assay-based typing. Deeply sampled blood TCRbeta repertoires from subjects exposed to, actively infected with, or recovered from COVID-19 were included in the dataset. The prospective study material was composed of cDNA or gDNA derived from T cells, B-cell-depleted T cells, or PBMCs. A freely available public database, intended as a resource for researchers studying the immune response to SARS-CoV-2, is where the repertoires were released.

TCRbeta CDR3 regions were amplified from genomic DNA using the immunoSEQ Assay, a bias-controlled multiplex PCR. The paper's data handling went like this. The number of nucleated cells in each sample was estimated from the amplification of reference gene primers within the assay. To quantify the absolute abundance of each unique TCRbeta CDR3 rearrangement, sequence reads were collapsed and filtered. For each sample, productive Simpson clonality was calculated as the square root of Simpson's diversity index across productive rearrangements. Here the immuneACCESS table is served through TCRdb, limited to in-frame sequences with V and J called. Missing clones are a known gap in these copies; in checked studies unresolved V genes cover under half, and the rest lacks a known reason. V and J calls and clone size are as listed in that table; D and trimming were resolved from the DNA. The sample table records a few hundred thousand clones; approximately 81% of these occur just once. Jointly, the top ten make up more than 3% of the sample.

According to the germline V gene (reference sequence), CDR1 reads GTSNPN and CDR2 reads SVGIG. Including the terminal cysteine and phenylalanine, the CDR3 comprises 13 residues. Only the CDR3 part of the read is kept: 39 bases, read in frame from the first base. The junction shows trimming of 2 bases on V and 0 bases on J, plus 8 bases between the germline ends. The investigation overall reported the following: How much clinical and demographic metadata was included differed by source and by participant, and the metadata was provided uncurated.

Each collaborating institution followed its own protocols to collect whole blood in K2EDTA tubes. For TCRbeta analysis, collaborators shipped samples in one of three forms: frozen whole blood, isolated PBMCs, or DNA extracted from either of those sample types. Concerning this clone: Its antigen is currently not known. No per-base quality is available; no much larger clone lies one base away.

The clonotype originates from a woman aged 18-29 years with acute or convalescent COVID-19. The chain uses TRBV30 and TRBJ2-7; TRBD1 might be the D gene, on 6 matching bases. Sample: peripheral blood. Here the CDR3 is given as CAWSQGTSYEQYF. The DNA sequence reads TGTGCCTGGAGTCAGGGGACCTCCTACGAGCAGTACTTC.